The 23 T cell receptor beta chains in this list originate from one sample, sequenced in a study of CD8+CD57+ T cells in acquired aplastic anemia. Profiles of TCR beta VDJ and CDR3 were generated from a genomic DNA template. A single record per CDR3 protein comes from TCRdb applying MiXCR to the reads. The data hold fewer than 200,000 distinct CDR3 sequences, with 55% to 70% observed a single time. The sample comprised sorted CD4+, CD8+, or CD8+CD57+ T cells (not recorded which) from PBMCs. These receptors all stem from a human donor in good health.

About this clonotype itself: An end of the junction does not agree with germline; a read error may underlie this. CDR3 DNA: TGCGCCAGCAGCCAAGAGAGGTCCATGAACACTGAAGCTTTCTTT. This sequence encodes CASSQERSMNTEAFF. V is TRBV7-3 and J is TRBJ1-1; no firm D call. CDR1 is SGHTA and CDR2 is FQGTGA in the germline V gene. The CDR3 has 15 residues.

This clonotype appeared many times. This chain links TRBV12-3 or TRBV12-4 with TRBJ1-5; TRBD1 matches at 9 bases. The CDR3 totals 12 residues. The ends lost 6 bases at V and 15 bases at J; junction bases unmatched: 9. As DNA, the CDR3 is TGTGCCAGCAGCTCGGGGACAGGGATCGGGCATTTT. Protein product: CASSSGTGIGHF.

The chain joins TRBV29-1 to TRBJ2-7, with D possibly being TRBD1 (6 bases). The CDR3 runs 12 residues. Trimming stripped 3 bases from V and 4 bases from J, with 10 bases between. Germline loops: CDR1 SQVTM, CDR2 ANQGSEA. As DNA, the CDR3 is TGCAGCGTTGATTCACAGGGTTACGAGCAGTACTTC. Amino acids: CSVDSQGYEQYF.

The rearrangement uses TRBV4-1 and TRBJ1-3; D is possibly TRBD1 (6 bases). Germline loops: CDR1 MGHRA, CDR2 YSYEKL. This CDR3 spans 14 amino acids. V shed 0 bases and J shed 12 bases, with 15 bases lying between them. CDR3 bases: TGCGCCAGCAGCCAAGACCCCCCGGGACACATCATATATTTT. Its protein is CASSQDPPGHIIYF.

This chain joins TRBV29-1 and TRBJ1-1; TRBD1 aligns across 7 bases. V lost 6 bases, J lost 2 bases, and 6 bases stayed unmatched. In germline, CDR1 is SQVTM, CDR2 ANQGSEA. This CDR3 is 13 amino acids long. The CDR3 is CSVSTGINTEAFF. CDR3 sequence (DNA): TGCAGCGTCTCGACAGGGATTAACACTGAAGCTTTCTTT.

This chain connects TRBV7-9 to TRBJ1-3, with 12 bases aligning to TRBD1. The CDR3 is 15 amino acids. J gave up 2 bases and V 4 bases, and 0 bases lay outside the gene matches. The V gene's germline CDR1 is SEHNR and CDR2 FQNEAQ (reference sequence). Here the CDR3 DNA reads TGTGCCAGCAGCTGGGACAGGGGGCCTGGAAACACCATATATTTT. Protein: CASSWDRGPGNTIYF.

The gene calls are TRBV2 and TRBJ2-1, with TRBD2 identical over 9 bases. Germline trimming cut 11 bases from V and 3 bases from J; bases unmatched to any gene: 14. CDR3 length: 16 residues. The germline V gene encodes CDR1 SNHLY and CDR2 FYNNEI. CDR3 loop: CAQGELAGPLYNEQFF. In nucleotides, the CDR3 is TGTGCCCAAGGGGAGCTAGCGGGGCCACTCTACAATGAGCAGTTCTTC. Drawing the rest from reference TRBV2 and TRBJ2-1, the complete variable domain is EPEVTQTPSHQVTQMGQEVILRCVPISNHLYFYWYRQILGQKVEFLVSFYNNEISEKSEIFDDQFSVERPDGSNFTLKIRSTKLEDSAMYFCAQGELAGPLYNEQFFGPGTRLTVL.

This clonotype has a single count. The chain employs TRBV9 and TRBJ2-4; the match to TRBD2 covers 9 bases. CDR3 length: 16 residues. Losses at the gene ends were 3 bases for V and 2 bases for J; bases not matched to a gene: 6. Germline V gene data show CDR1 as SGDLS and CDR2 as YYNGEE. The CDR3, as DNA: TGTGCCAGCAGCGCTGGAGCGGGAGGTACCAAAAACATTCAGTACTTC. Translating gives CASSAGAGGTKNIQYF.

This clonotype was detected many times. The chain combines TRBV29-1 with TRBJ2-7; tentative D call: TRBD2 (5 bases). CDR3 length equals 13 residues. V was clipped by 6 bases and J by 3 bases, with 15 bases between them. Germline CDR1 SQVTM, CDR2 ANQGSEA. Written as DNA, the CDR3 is TGCAGCGTGACGGACTCTACCGACTACGAGCAGTACTTC. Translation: CSVTDSTDYEQYF.

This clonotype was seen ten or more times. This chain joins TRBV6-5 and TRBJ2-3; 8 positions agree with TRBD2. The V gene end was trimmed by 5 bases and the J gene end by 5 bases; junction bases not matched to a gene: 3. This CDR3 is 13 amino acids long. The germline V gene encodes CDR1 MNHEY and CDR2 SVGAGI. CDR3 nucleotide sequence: TGTGCCAGCAGTACCCGGGGGGGAGATACGCAGTATTTT. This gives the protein CASSTRGGDTQYF.

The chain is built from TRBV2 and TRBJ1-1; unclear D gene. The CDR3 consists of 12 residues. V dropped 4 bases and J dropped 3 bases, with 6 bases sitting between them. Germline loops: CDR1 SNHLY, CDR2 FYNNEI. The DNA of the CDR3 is TGTGCCAGCAGTGCCCGGTACACTGAAGCTTTCTTT. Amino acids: CASSARYTEAFF. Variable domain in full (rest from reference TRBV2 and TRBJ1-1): EPEVTQTPSHQVTQMGQEVILRCVPISNHLYFYWYRQILGQKVEFLVSFYNNEISEKSEIFDDQFSVERPDGSNFTLKIRSTKLEDSAMYFCASSARYTEAFFGQGTRLTVV.

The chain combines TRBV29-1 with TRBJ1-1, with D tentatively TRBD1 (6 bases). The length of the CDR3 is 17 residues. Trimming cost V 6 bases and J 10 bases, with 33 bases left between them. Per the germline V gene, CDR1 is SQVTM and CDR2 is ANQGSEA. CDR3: CSVYPRGLREEGRGAFF. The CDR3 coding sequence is TGCAGCGTGTACCCCAGGGGCTTGCGGGAGGAGGGCCGGGGAGCTTTCTTT.

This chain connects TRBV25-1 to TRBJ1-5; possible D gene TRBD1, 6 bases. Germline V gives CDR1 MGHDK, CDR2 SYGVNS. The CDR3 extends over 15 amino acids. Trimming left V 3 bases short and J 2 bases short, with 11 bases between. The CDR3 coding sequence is TGTGCCAGCAGTGAGGGGGGCATTGGCAATCAGCCCCAGCATTTT. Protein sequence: CASSEGGIGNQPQHF.

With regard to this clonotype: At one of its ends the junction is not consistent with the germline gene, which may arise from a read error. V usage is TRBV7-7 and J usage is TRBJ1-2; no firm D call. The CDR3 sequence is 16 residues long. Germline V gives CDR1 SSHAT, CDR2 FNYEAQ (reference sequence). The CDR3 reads CASSFDKKKLTGGYTF. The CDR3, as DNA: TGTGCTAGCAGCTTTGACAAAAAAAAGCTCACCGGTGGCTACACCTTC.

CDR3: CASSDEGTGLPMNTEAFF. DNA of the CDR3: TGTGCCAGCAGTGATGAAGGGACGGGCCTCCCCATGAACACTGAAGCTTTCTTT. The chain carries TRBV25-1 and TRBJ1-1, with D perhaps TRBD1 (5 bases). The V gene's germline CDR1 is MGHDK and CDR2 SYGVNS. V was cut by 3 bases and J by 0 bases, with 20 bases left in between. The CDR3 totals 18 residues.

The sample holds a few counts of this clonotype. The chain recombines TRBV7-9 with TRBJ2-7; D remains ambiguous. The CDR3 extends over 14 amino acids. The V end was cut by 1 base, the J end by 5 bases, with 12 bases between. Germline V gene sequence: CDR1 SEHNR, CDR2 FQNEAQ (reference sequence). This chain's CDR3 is CASSLGRSDHEQYF. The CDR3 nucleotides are TGTGCCAGCAGCTTAGGCCGTTCGGACCACGAGCAGTACTTC.

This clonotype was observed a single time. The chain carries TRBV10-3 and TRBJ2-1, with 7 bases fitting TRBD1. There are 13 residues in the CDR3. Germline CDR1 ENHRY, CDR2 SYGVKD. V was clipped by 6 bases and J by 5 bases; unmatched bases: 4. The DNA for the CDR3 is TGTGCCATCAGCCTACAGGGGAACAATGAGCAGTTCTTC. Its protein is CAISLQGNNEQFF.

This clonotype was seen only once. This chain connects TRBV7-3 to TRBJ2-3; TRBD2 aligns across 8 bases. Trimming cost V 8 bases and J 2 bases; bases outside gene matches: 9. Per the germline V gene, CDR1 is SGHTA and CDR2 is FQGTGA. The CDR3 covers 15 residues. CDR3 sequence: CASYTGRAVTDTQYF. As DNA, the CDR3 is TGTGCCAGCTACACCGGGAGGGCGGTCACAGATACGCAGTATTTT.

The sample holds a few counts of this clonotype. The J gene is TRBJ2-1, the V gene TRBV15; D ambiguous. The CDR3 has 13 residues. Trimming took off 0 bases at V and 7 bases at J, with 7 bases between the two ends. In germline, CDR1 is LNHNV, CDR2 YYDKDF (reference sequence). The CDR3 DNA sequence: TGTGCCACCAGCAGAGATTCCGGAAATGAGCAGTTCTTC. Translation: CATSRDSGNEQFF.

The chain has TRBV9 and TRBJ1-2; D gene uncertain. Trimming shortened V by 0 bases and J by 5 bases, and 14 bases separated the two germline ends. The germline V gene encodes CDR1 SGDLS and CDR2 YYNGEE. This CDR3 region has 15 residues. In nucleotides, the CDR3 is TGTGCCAGCAGCGTAGCTGCCGGGAGTGGATATGGCTACACCTTC. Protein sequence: CASSVAAGSGYGYTF.

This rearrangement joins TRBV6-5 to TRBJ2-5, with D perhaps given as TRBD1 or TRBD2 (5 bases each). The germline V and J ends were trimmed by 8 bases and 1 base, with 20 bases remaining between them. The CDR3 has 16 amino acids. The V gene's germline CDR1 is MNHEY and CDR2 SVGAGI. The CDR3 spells CASGVKGRDLQETQYF. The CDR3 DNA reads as TGTGCCAGCGGAGTAAAGGGCAGGGACCTCCAAGAGACCCAGTACTTC.

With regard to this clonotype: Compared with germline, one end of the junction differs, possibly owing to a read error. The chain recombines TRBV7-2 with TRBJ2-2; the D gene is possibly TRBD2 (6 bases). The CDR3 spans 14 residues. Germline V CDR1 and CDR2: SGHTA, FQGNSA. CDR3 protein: CASSLGTQTGELFF. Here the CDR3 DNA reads TGTGCCAGTAGCTTGGGGACTCAGACCGGGGAGCTGTTTTTT.

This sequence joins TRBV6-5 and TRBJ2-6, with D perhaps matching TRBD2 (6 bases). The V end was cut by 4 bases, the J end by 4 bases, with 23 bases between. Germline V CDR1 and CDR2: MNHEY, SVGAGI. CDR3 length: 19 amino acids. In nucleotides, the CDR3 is TGTGCCAGCAGTTCCCCGAGGGACTCTCTGCCGGCGGGGGCCAACGTCCTGACTTTC. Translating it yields CASSSPRDSLPAGANVLTF.